The 16 T cell receptor beta chains below come from one sample, sequenced in a study of early T cells in non-severe SARS-CoV-2 infection. Each CDR3 protein gets one entry after TCRdb re-called the 5' RACE reads with MiXCR. The table shows tens of thousands of distinct CDR3 sequences, with roughly an eighth occurring only once. Sequenced sample: whole blood. Receptors originate from an adult who was a healthcare worker with PCR-confirmed SARS-CoV-2 infection or an uninfected control (not recorded which).

In its sample, this clonotype was seen many times. The rearrangement uses TRBV5-1 and TRBJ1-6; D may be TRBD1 (5 bases). Germline V gene lookup returns CDR1 SGHRS and CDR2 YFSETQ. This CDR3 contains 15 residues. The V gene lost 4 bases and the J gene lost 8 bases, with 16 bases spanning the gap. The DNA of the CDR3 is TGCGCCAGCAGCCCGTCGACAGACACCCATTCACCCCTCCACTTT. It translates to CASSPSTDTHSPLHF. Looking up the rest from reference TRBV5-1 and TRBJ1-6 gives the full variable domain: KAGVTQTPRYLIKTRGQQVTLSCSPISGHRSVSWYQQTPGQGLQFLFEYFSETQRNKGNFPGRFSGRQFSNSRSEMNVSTLELGDSALYLCASSPSTDTHSPLHFGNGTRLTVT.

This clonotype has more than one count but fewer than ten. The genes are TRBV5-1 and TRBJ1-2; 10 bases are shared with TRBD1. Per germline, CDR1 SGHRS and CDR2 YFSETQ. The V gene end was trimmed by 5 bases and the J gene end by 6 bases; junction bases not matched to a gene: 7. This CDR3 contains 14 residues. The CDR3 bases are TGCGCCAGCAGTTCGGGACAGGGGTTCAATGGCTACACCTTC. This sequence encodes CASSSGQGFNGYTF.

The genes are TRBV9 and TRBJ1-4, with D uncertain. This CDR3 has 14 residues. The germline gives CDR1 SGDLS, CDR2 YYNGEE. The germline V and J ends were trimmed by 2 bases and 6 bases, with 11 bases remaining between them. The CDR3 DNA reads TGTGCCAGCAGCGTCACACCATCGGATGAAAAACTGTTTTTT. Translated: CASSVTPSDEKLFF.

There are many counts of this clonotype. The chain is built from TRBV5-4 and TRBJ1-6, with no clear D. From germline, CDR1 is SGHNT and CDR2 YYREEE (reference sequence). This CDR3 contains 14 residues. Trimming removed 1 base from V and 7 bases from J, with 9 bases in between. CDR3 coding DNA: TGTGCCAGCAGCTTGTCAGACCCCAATTCACCCCTCCACTTT. Protein sequence: CASSLSDPNSPLHF.

This clonotype was seen only a few times. The chain uses TRBV5-1 and TRBJ2-2, with a possible D match to TRBD2 (5 bases). Per germline, CDR1 SGHRS and CDR2 YFSETQ. V was trimmed by 1 base and J by 5 bases, leaving 9 bases between them. CDR3 size: 14 residues. In nucleotides, the CDR3 is TGCGCCAGCAGCTTGTTTAGCGAAACCGGGGAGCTGTTTTTT. It is translated as CASSLFSETGELFF.

V usage is TRBV6-5 and J usage is TRBJ2-1; D gene ambiguous. With 0 bases removed from V and 7 bases from J, the gap between germline ends came to 13 bases. The CDR3 has 15 amino acids. Germline-derived CDR1 and CDR2 are MNHEY and SVGAGI. The CDR3 region has the DNA TGTGCCAGCAGTTACTCTTTGCTAGTTAAGAATGAGCAGTTCTTC. It encodes CASSYSLLVKNEQFF.

V usage is TRBV20-1 and J usage is TRBJ2-1, with 8 nucleotides matching TRBD2. The V gene end was trimmed by 3 bases and the J gene end by 7 bases; junction bases not matched to a gene: 11. Germline CDR1 and CDR2: DFQATT and SNEGSKA (reference sequence). There are 15 residues in the CDR3. DNA for the CDR3: TGCAGTGCTAGTCTCGGGGCGGGAGGCATGAATGAGCAGTTCTTC. Translation gives CSASLGAGGMNEQFF.

This clonotype was counted at least ten times. The chain is built from TRBV29-1 and TRBJ2-1; 10 nucleotides align to TRBD1. The V gene end was trimmed by 1 base and the J gene end by 10 bases; junction bases not matched to a gene: 7. Germline V gene data show CDR1 as SQVTM and CDR2 as ANQGSEA. The length of the CDR3 is 14 residues. CDR3 sequence: CSVEGTGGIDEQFF. The DNA of the CDR3 is TGCAGCGTTGAAGGGACAGGGGGTATAGACGAGCAGTTCTTC.

This clonotype was seen many times. V is TRBV5-1 and J is TRBJ2-1, with 9 bases fitting TRBD1. This CDR3 has 15 amino acids. Germline CDR1 SGHRS, CDR2 YFSETQ. V dropped 3 bases and J dropped 2; count of bases not matched to a gene: 3. CDR3 nucleotides: TGCGCCAGCAGCTCACAGGGGGCCGCCTACAATGAGCAGTTCTTC. Protein product: CASSSQGAAYNEQFF.

This clonotype has at least ten counts. The chain employs TRBV2 and TRBJ2-2, with no clear D. CDR1 is SNHLY and CDR2 is FYNNEI in the germline V gene. The CDR3 covers 12 residues. V was clipped by 5 bases and J by 3 bases, with 4 bases between them. The CDR3 coding sequence is TGTGCCAGCAGTCAGGACACCGGGGAGCTGTTTTTT. This sequence encodes CASSQDTGELFF.

The table lists this clonotype with many counts. The V and J genes are TRBV12-3 or TRBV12-4 and TRBJ2-1; D not certain. This CDR3 region has 13 residues. V was cut by 6 bases and J by 1 base, with 7 bases left in between. CDR3 bases: TGTGCCAGCAGCCCTCTATCCTACAATGAGCAGTTCTTC. This gives the protein CASSPLSYNEQFF.

This clonotype was seen at least ten times. This chain joins TRBV18 and TRBJ2-7; 14 bases match TRBD2. This CDR3 contains 14 residues. The V segment lost 3 bases and the J segment 6 bases; nucleotides outside the gene matches: 1. Germline lookup yields CDR1 KGHSH and CDR2 LQKENI. The CDR3 spells CASSPGLAGAEQYF. CDR3 DNA: TGTGCCAGCTCACCGGGACTAGCGGGAGCCGAGCAGTACTTC. The full variable domain, with the rest looked up from reference TRBV18 and TRBJ2-7, is NAGVMQNPRHLVRRRGQEARLRCSPMKGHSHVYWYRQLPEEGLKFMVYLQKENIIDESGMPKERFSAEFPKEGPSILRIQQVVRGDSAAYFCASSPGLAGAEQYFGPGTRLTVT.

This clonotype has ten or more counts. This rearrangement joins TRBV30 to TRBJ1-2; D remains unclear. V shed 0 bases and J shed 1 base, with 12 bases lying between them. The CDR3 sequence is 15 residues long. CDR1 GTSNPN and CDR2 SVGIG come from the germline V gene (reference sequence). The CDR3 region is CAWSVAGPGNYGYTF. In DNA form, the CDR3 reads TGTGCCTGGAGTGTGGCCGGACCCGGTAACTATGGCTACACCTTC. The complete variable domain, with remaining parts taken from reference TRBV30 and TRBJ1-2, reads SQTIHQWPATLVQPVGSPLSLECTVEGTSNPNLYWYRQAAGRGLQLLFYSVGIGQISSEVPQNLSASRPQDRQFILSSKKLLLSDSGFYLCAWSVAGPGNYGYTFGSGTRLTVV.

The CDR3 coding sequence is TGCAGTGCCGTTAGACAGGGGACCAGGGAAGCTTTCTTT. Encoded protein: CSAVRQGTREAFF. The chain uses TRBV20-1 and TRBJ1-1; 8 bases match TRBD1. CDR3 length: 13 amino acids. With V trimmed by 6 bases and J by 8 bases, 11 bases remained unmatched. From germline, CDR1 is DFQATT and CDR2 SNEGSKA (reference sequence).

Note on this clonotype: A much larger clone differs by one base, so this may be a read error. The J gene is TRBJ2-1, the V gene TRBV29-1; unclear D gene. Germline V gene lookup returns CDR1 SQVTM and CDR2 ANQGSEA. The CDR3 spans 13 residues. CDR3 bases: TGCAGCGTTGATCGTGTGTCCTACAATGAGCTGTTCTTC. Residues: CSVDRVSYNELFF.

The chain recombines TRBV29-1 with TRBJ2-7; D remains unclear. Looked up from germline, CDR1 is SQVTM and CDR2 is ANQGSEA. With 8 bases removed from V and 4 bases from J, the gap between germline ends came to 12 bases. This CDR3 contains 11 residues. The DNA for the CDR3 is TGCAGCACCCGGACGGATTACGAGCAGTACTTC. It is translated as CSTRTDYEQYF.